This note documents a single TCR beta chain sequence. Its matching antigen is unknown. This entry comes from a study of cytomegalovirus exposure and HLA in healthy donors. PCR used 60 Vbeta primers and 13 Jbeta primers. Assay: immunoSEQ multiplex PCR; the TCRdb copy retains only in-frame clones and omits some. The sample contains about 150,000 clones, 85% of which appear only once. Study conclusions and caveats: The study put roughly 160 TCR beta chains on its list as cytomegalovirus-associated.

The CDR3 runs 14 residues. Germline-derived CDR1 and CDR2 are MNHNS and SASEGT. The V and J ends lost 0 bases and 11 bases respectively, with 14 bases between them. Sample: PBMCs. The source of this sequence is a boy aged 2 to 10 in good health and CMV-seronegative. V and J are TRBV6-1 and TRBJ1-5; D remains ambiguous. The CDR3: CASSEARRLGAQHF. In DNA form, the CDR3 reads TGTGCCAGCAGTGAAGCGCGAAGGCTCGGGGCCCAGCATTTT.